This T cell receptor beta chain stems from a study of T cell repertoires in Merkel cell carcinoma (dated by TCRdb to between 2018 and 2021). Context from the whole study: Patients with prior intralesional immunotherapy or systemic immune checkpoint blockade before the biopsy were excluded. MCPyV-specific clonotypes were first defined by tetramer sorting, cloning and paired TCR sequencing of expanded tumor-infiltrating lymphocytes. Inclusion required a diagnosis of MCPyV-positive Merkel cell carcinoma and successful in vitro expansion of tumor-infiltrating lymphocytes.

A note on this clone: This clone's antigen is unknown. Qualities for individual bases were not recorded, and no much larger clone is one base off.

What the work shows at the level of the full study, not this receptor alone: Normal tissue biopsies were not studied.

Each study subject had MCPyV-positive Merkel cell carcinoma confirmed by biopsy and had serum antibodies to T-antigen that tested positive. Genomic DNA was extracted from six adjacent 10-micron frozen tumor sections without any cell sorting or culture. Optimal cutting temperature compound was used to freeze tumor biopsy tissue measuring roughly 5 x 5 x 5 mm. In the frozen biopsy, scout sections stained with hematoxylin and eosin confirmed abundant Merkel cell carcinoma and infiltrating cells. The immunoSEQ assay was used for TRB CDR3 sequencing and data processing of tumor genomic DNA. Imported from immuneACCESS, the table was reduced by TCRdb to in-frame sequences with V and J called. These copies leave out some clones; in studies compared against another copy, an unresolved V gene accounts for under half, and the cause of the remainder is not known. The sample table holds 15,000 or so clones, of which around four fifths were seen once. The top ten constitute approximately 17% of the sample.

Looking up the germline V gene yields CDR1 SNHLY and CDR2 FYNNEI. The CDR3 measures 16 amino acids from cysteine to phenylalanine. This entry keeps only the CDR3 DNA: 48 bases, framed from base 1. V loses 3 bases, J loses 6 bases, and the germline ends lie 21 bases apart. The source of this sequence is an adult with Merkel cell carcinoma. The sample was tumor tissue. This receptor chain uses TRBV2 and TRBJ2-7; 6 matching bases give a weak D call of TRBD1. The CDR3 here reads CASSDPQRGRGGEQYF. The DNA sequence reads TGTGCCAGCAGTGATCCCCAAAGGGGCAGGGGCGGCGAGCAGTACTTC.